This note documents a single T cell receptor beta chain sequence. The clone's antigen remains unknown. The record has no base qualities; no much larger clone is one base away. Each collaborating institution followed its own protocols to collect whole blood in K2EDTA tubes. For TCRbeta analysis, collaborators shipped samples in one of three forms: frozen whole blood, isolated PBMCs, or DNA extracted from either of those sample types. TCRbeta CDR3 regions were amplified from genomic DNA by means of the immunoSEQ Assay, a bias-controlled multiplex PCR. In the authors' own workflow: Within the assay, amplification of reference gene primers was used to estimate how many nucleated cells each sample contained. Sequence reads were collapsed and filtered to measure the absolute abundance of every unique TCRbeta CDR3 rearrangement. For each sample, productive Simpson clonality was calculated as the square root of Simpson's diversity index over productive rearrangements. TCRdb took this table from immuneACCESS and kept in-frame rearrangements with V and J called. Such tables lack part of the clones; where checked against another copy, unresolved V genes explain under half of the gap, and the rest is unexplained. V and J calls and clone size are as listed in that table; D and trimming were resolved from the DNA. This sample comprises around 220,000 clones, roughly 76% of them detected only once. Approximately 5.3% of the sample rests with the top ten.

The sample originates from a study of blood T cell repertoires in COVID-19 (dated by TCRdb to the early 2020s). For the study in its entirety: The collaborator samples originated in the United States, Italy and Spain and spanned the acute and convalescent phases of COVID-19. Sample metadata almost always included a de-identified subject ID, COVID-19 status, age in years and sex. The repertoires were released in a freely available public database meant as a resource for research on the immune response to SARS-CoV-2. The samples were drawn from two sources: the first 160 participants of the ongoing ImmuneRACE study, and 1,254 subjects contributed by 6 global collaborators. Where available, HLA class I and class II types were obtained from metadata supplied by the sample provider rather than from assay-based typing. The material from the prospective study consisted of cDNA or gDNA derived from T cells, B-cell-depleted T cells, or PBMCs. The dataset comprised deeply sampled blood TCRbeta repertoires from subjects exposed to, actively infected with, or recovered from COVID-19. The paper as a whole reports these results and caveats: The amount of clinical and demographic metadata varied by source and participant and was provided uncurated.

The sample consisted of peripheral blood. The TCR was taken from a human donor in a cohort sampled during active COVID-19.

The CDR3 sequence is CASSQDRDRGYNEQFF. The base sequence is TGCGCCAGCAGCCAAGACCGGGACAGGGGCTACAATGAGCAGTTCTTC. This chain joins TRBV4-3 to TRBJ2-1, and 10 junctional nucleotides match TRBD1. Reading the germline V gene gives CDR1 LGHNA and CDR2 YSLEER. The CDR3 spans 16 residues, from the cysteine through the phenylalanine. The retained sequence is limited to the CDR3, 48 bases, with the frame set at the first base. At the junction V is shortened by 0 bases and J by 3 bases; bases outside the gene matches: 2.